This TCR beta chain was documented in a study of OX40 agonist ivuxolimab in advanced cancers. General study results and limits: Which antigen the expanded peripheral T cells recognized is unknown.

Clones were read by immunoSEQ multiplex PCR, and TCRdb kept only the in-frame ones, dropping some. The profile shows tens of thousands of clones, about 80% of them singletons. Comment on this clone: The target antigen is unknown.

The ends were cut back, 0 bases at V and 6 bases at J, with 10 bases in the middle. The germline gives CDR1 SGHRS, CDR2 YFSETQ. CDR3 length: 14 residues. Material: CD4+ or CD8+ T cells sorted from blood, obtained in a trial of the OX40 agonist ivuxolimab. The clonotype was recovered from an adult with an advanced solid tumor such as melanoma, head and neck, liver or kidney cancer. The V and J genes are TRBV5-1 and TRBJ2-1, with D maybe TRBD1 (6 bases). CDR3 nucleotide sequence: TGCGCCAGCAGCTTGGCCTTCAGGGGCAATGAGCAGTTCTTC. Its translation is CASSLAFRGNEQFF.